Listed below are T cell receptor beta chains from one sample, sequenced in a study of CD8+ T cells in alopecia areata. Some clones are missing from TCRdb's copy, which holds only in-frame ones; the method was immunoSEQ multiplex PCR. In the table there are 150,000 to 200,000 clones, 60% of which are singletons. The sequencing used CD4+ T cells sorted from blood, collected at week 24, from a patient treated with tofacitinib. Source of these receptors: a human donor with alopecia areata. The CDR3 runs from the conserved cysteine through the conserved F or W. The order of the fields is D gene, V gene, clone size, J gene, CDR3 protein, CDR3 DNA. A D gene is named only where the DNA matches it firmly. Clone size is not always given. Where it is, it says once, few, many or a class for expanded clones.

>TRBD1|TRBV7-3|once|TRBJ2-6
CASSVEGDRPSSGANVLTF
TGTGCCAGCAGCGTCGAGGGGGACAGACCAAGCTCTGGGGCCAACGTCCTGACTTTC
>NA|TRBV5-1|few|TRBJ1-6
CASSLTGINSPLHF
TGCGCCAGCAGCTTGACAGGGATCAATTCACCCCTCCACTTT
>NA|TRBV29-1|NA|TRBJ1-1
CSVAGLNTEAFF
TGCAGCGTCGCGGGTCTGAACACTGAAGCTTTCTTT
>NA|TRBV27|NA|TRBJ1-1
CASSFLSRGVNTEAFF
TGTGCCAGCAGTTTCCTCTCCAGGGGAGTGAATACTGAAGCTTTCTTT
>NA|TRBV29-1|NA|TRBJ2-7
CSAQGGTGANYEQYF
TGCAGCGCCCAAGGGGGAACGGGGGCAAACTACGAGCAGTACTTC
>NA|TRBV7-2|NA|TRBJ2-1
CASSLTVDNEQFF
TGTGCCAGCAGCTTAACGGTGGACAATGAGCAGTTCTTC
>NA|TRBV6-6|NA|TRBJ1-2
CASSYQPYGYTF
TGTGCCAGCAGTTACCAGCCCTATGGCTACACCTTC
>NA|TRBV5-6|NA|TRBJ1-1
CASRPAPRANTEAFF
TGTGCCAGCAGACCTGCGCCGAGAGCGAACACTGAAGCTTTCTTT
>NA|TRBV6-5|NA|TRBJ1-2
CASSPITVGNGYTF
TGTGCCAGCAGTCCCATAACCGTCGGGAACGGCTACACCTTC
>TRBD2|TRBV2|NA|TRBJ2-7
CASSGGGGSYEQYF
TGTGCCAGCAGCGGCGGCGGGGGCTCCTACGAGCAGTACTTC
>NA|TRBV7-2|NA|TRBJ2-7
CASSLAEGRTYEQYF
TGTGCCAGCAGCTTAGCCGAGGGACGGACCTACGAGCAGTACTTC
>NA|TRBV5-1|NA|TRBJ2-1
CASSSTVKDNEQFF
TGCGCCAGCAGCTCCACAGTAAAGGACAATGAGCAGTTCTTC
>TRBD1|TRBV30|NA|TRBJ1-2
CAWSPGQGAANYGYTF
TGTGCCTGGAGTCCAGGACAGGGGGCTGCTAACTATGGCTACACCTTC
>TRBD2|TRBV7-2|NA|TRBJ2-3
CASSSSGGAGTDTQYF
TGTGCCAGCAGCTCTAGCGGGGGGGCTGGCACAGATACGCAGTATTTT
>TRBD1|TRBV6-5|NA|TRBJ1-1
CASLTRGQGFTEAFF
TGTGCCAGTCTCACGCGGGGACAGGGGTTCACTGAAGCTTTCTTT
>NA|TRBV16|NA|TRBJ2-6
CASGTSGANVLTF
TGTGCCAGCGGAACGTCTGGGGCCAACGTCCTGACTTTC
>NA|TRBV10-2|NA|TRBJ2-2
CASRPSTNTGELFF
TGCGCCAGCAGACCCAGCACGAACACCGGGGAGCTGTTTTTT
>NA|TRBV6-5|NA|TRBJ2-5
CASRFFGGQGETQYF
TGTGCCAGCAGGTTCTTTGGGGGGCAGGGTGAGACCCAGTACTTC
>NA|TRBV7-2|NA|TRBJ2-3
CASSLGGRVDTQYF
TGTGCCAGCAGCTTAGGGGGTAGGGTAGATACGCAGTATTTT
>NA|TRBV2|NA|TRBJ2-7
CASRLRDRGASYEQYF
TGTGCCAGCAGGCTCCGGGACCGCGGCGCTTCCTACGAGCAGTACTTC
>NA|TRBV18|few|TRBJ2-1
CASSSTSGSYNEQFF
TGTGCCAGCTCGTCGACTAGTGGCTCCTACAATGAGCAGTTCTTC
>NA|TRBV5-4|NA|TRBJ1-6
CASSQDGSPSPSPLHF
TGCGCCAGCAGCCAAGATGGTTCTCCATCACCCTCACCCCTCCACTTT
>NA|TRBV7-2|NA|TRBJ2-7
CASSLVQGHEQYF
TGTGCCAGCAGCTTAGTGCAGGGCCACGAGCAGTACTTC
>TRBD1|TRBV5-6|NA|TRBJ2-7
CASSRDRGYEQYF
TGTGCCAGCAGTCGGGACAGGGGTTACGAGCAGTACTTC
>NA|TRBV27|NA|TRBJ2-3
CASSLRQAGTDTQYF
TGTGCCAGCAGCCTACGACAGGCTGGCACAGATACGCAGTATTTT
>NA|TRBV2|NA|TRBJ2-1
CASSEQVRGPHSYNEQFF
TGTGCCAGCAGTGAACAGGTGCGGGGGCCTCACTCCTACAATGAGCAGTTCTTC
>NA|TRBV30|NA|TRBJ1-1
CAWSTGPKAFF
TGTGCCTGGAGTACAGGGCCTAAAGCTTTCTTT
>NA|TRBV10-3|few|TRBJ1-2
CAISEVGHYGYTF
TGTGCCATCAGTGAAGTGGGGCATTATGGCTACACCTTC
>NA|TRBV5-1|NA|TRBJ1-4
CASSWTSTNEKLFF
TGCGCCAGCAGCTGGACATCCACTAATGAAAAACTGTTTTTT
>TRBD1|TRBV29-1|NA|TRBJ1-2
CSVTGGYGYTF
TGCAGCGTCACAGGGGGGTATGGCTACACCTTC
>TRBD1|TRBV2|NA|TRBJ1-1
CASRGDDRGNTEAFF
TGTGCCAGCAGGGGGGACGACAGGGGGAACACTGAAGCTTTCTTT
>NA|TRBV7-2|few|TRBJ1-5
CASSLGVGQPQHF
TGTGCCAGCAGCTTAGGGGTGGGGCAGCCCCAGCATTTT
>NA|TRBV5-1|NA|TRBJ1-1
CASSLGVTNTEAFF
TGCGCCAGCAGCTTGGGAGTGACGAACACTGAAGCTTTCTTT
>TRBD2|TRBV30|NA|TRBJ2-5
CAWGSSGGAGETQYF
TGTGCCTGGGGATCTAGCGGGGGGGCCGGAGAGACCCAGTACTTC
>TRBD1|TRBV5-6|NA|TRBJ2-3
CASSFYFSGDSLTDTQYF
TGTGCCAGCAGCTTCTACTTTAGTGGGGACAGCCTCACAGATACGCAGTATTTT
>TRBD1|TRBV11-3|few|TRBJ1-1
CASRVGTENTEAFF
TGTGCCAGCAGAGTCGGGACAGAGAACACTGAAGCTTTCTTT
>NA|TRBV27|NA|TRBJ1-6
CASSPLGSPLHF
TGTGCCAGCAGTCCTCTGGGTTCACCCCTCCACTTT
>NA|TRBV2|NA|TRBJ1-1
CASSDLPRAGPWGYTEAFF
TGTGCCAGCAGTGACCTCCCTCGTGCCGGGCCCTGGGGGTACACTGAAGCTTTCTTT
>NA|TRBV7-3|NA|TRBJ2-2
CASSSTGELFF
TGTGCCAGCAGCTCCACCGGGGAGCTGTTTTTT
>TRBD1|TRBV6-6|NA|TRBJ1-2
CASSYGQGNYGYTF
TGTGCCAGCAGTTACGGACAGGGAAACTATGGCTACACCTTC
>TRBD1|TRBV29-1|once|TRBJ1-2
CSARGTGTYGYTF
TGCAGCGCCCGAGGGACAGGGACCTATGGCTACACCTTC
>NA|TRBV29-1|NA|TRBJ2-1
CSGENSSGQFF
TGCAGCGGGGAGAACAGCTCAGGGCAGTTCTTC
>TRBD2|TRBV29-1|NA|TRBJ2-1
CSVRTSGYNEQFF
TGCAGCGTTCGGACTAGCGGCTACAATGAGCAGTTCTTC